This TCR beta chain was retrieved from a study of human T cells and chemical hapten exposure. Regarding the study as a whole: Large CDR3 similarity clusters arose significantly more often from expanded TCRs than from controls.

Regarding this clonotype: The antigen is unknown.

Stated time point: pre-sensitization, week 0. Treatment of the sample: therapeutic diphenylcyclopropenone sensitization with weekly scalp DPC. Trimming left V 5 bases short and J 8 bases short, with 15 bases between. CDR1 and CDR2 from the germline V gene are MNHNY and SVGAGI (reference sequence). The CDR3 totals 14 residues. MiXCR was run by TCRdb on the RACE reads, yielding one entry per CDR3 protein. The sample has about 250,000 distinct CDR3 sequences; almost 8% are singletons. This receptor was identified in a young man with alopecia areata. Some clones in this sample may be carry-over from other donors' samples. The J gene is TRBJ1-4, the V gene TRBV6-6, with D unclear. This sample comprised whole blood, obtained in connection with sensitization to the hapten diphenylcyclopropenone (DPC). CDR3 sequence: CASSLGRVWEKLFF. DNA for the CDR3: TGTGCCAGCAGTCTTGGGAGGGTTTGGGAAAAACTGTTTTTT.